Listed below are T cell receptor beta chains from one sample, sequenced in a study of blood T cell repertoires in COVID-19. TCRdb keeps only in-frame clones here, not all; method: immunoSEQ multiplex PCR. This table has 120,000 to 150,000 clones, about nine tenths appearing once. The material sequenced was peripheral blood. The receptors stem from a man aged 80 or over with acute or convalescent COVID-19. Each CDR3 is given with its conserved first and last residue. D genes are given only for firm matches. For some rows the clone size is stated as once, few or many, or as a class when expanded; others skip it.

size: .
D: TRBD2
V: TRBV3-1/TRBV3-2
J: TRBJ2-5
DNA: TGTGCCAGCAGCCACGCCGGGGGGGGCCTCCAAGAGACCCAGTACTTC
CDR3: CASSHAGGGLQETQYF

size: .
D: .
V: TRBV6-2/TRBV6-3
J: TRBJ1-6
DNA: TGTGCCAGCAGTTACCAGGGGTATAATTCACCCCTCCACTTT
CDR3: CASSYQGYNSPLHF

size: once
D: .
V: TRBV18
J: TRBJ2-5
DNA: TGTGCCAGCTCACCACCAGGGTACCAGGGAAGAGAGACCCAGTACTTC
CDR3: CASSPPGYQGRETQYF

size: .
D: TRBD2
V: TRBV15
J: TRBJ2-1
DNA: TGTGCCACCAGCAGAGATCTAGGGCTAGCGGGGGGCCAACTTCACAATGAGCAGTTCTTC
CDR3: CATSRDLGLAGGQLHNEQFF

size: .
D: .
V: TRBV24-1
J: TRBJ2-5
DNA: TGTGCCACCAGTGATACTCGTGACACCCAGTGGACCCAGTACTTC
CDR3: CATSDTRDTQWTQYF

size: .
D: .
V: TRBV2
J: TRBJ1-4
DNA: TGTGCCAGCAGTCTCGACAGGCTGACTAATGAAAAACTGTTTTTT
CDR3: CASSLDRLTNEKLFF

size: .
D: .
V: TRBV10-2
J: TRBJ1-1
DNA: TGCGCCAGCAGTGGTGGACAAGGAGCTTTCTTT
CDR3: CASSGGQGAFF

size: .
D: .
V: TRBV18
J: TRBJ2-1
DNA: TGTGCCAGCTCACCGAACACGGGACATAAAAATACTGAGCAGTTCTTC
CDR3: CASSPNTGHKNTEQFF

size: .
D: TRBD1
V: TRBV28
J: TRBJ1-1
DNA: TGTGCCAGCCGGACAGGGGCGGATCGGTCTGAAGCTTTCTTT
CDR3: CASRTGADRSEAFF

size: .
D: .
V: TRBV18
J: TRBJ1-1
DNA: TGTGCCAGCTCAGCCGCGTTGAACACTGAAGCTTTCTTT
CDR3: CASSAALNTEAFF

size: .
D: .
V: TRBV9
J: TRBJ1-2
DNA: TGTGCCAGCAGCGTAGATCCGGGCCAGGGTAGCTATGGCTACACCTTC
CDR3: CASSVDPGQGSYGYTF

size: .
D: TRBD1
V: TRBV3-1/TRBV3-2
J: TRBJ1-1
DNA: TGTGCCAGCAGCCCGGGACAGGGCCCTTCGAACACTGAAGCTTTCTTT
CDR3: CASSPGQGPSNTEAFF

size: once
D: .
V: TRBV18
J: TRBJ1-5
DNA: TGTGCCAGCTCACCACGCCTGACGGGGGATAGCAATCAGCCCCAGCATTTT
CDR3: CASSPRLTGDSNQPQHF

size: .
D: TRBD1
V: TRBV5-5
J: TRBJ1-5
DNA: TGTGCCAGCAGCTTGGGGGGACAGAAAAATCAGCCCCAGCATTTT
CDR3: CASSLGGQKNQPQHF

size: once
D: .
V: TRBV27
J: TRBJ1-2
DNA: TGTGCCAGCAGTTTGATCTCAGGGGTGGCTGGCTACACCTTC
CDR3: CASSLISGVAGYTF

size: once
D: TRBD2
V: TRBV30
J: TRBJ2-4
DNA: TGTGCCTGGAGTGTACAGGCGGGGGTGAACATTCAGTACTTC
CDR3: CAWSVQAGVNIQYF

size: .
D: .
V: TRBV2
J: TRBJ1-6
DNA: TGTGCCAGCAGTGAATGGCTCAGCTCCTATAATTCACCCCTCCACTTT
CDR3: CASSEWLSSYNSPLHF

size: .
D: TRBD1
V: TRBV10-3
J: TRBJ2-2
DNA: TGTGCCATCAGTCCCGGGACAGGGGGGTCCGGGGAGCTGTTTTTT
CDR3: CAISPGTGGSGELFF

size: .
D: TRBD1
V: TRBV28
J: TRBJ1-2
DNA: TGTGCCAGCAGTCCCACGACAGGGAACTATGGCTACACCTTC
CDR3: CASSPTTGNYGYTF

size: once
D: .
V: TRBV28
J: TRBJ2-5
DNA: TGTGCCAGCAGTTTTTCGGCCGGGCAAGAGACCCAGTACTTC
CDR3: CASSFSAGQETQYF

size: .
D: TRBD2
V: TRBV7-2
J: TRBJ2-3
DNA: TGTGCCAGCAACCTTAGAGTGGCGGGGGGAGATACGCAGTATTTT
CDR3: CASNLRVAGGDTQYF

size: .
D: .
V: TRBV5-4
J: TRBJ1-1
DNA: TGTGCCAGCAGCTTGGCCCTAATGAACACTGAAGCTTTCTTT
CDR3: CASSLALMNTEAFF

size: .
D: .
V: TRBV30
J: TRBJ1-2
DNA: TGTGCCTGGAGTTTCGGCGGATTCTATGGCTACACCTTC
CDR3: CAWSFGGFYGYTF

size: .
D: .
V: TRBV15
J: TRBJ2-5
DNA: TGTGCCACCAGCAGGGGCCCCGAGTTCTGGAGGGAAGAGACCCAGTACTTC
CDR3: CATSRGPEFWREETQYF

size: .
D: .
V: TRBV21-1
J: TRBJ2-7
DNA: TGTGCCAGCAGCAGCTGGGGAGGGCCCCACGAGCAGTACTTC
CDR3: CASSSWGGPHEQYF

size: .
D: .
V: TRBV7-9
J: TRBJ2-5
DNA: TGTGCCAGCAGCGGTGCGGGGTACCAGCAAGAGACCCAGTACTTC
CDR3: CASSGAGYQQETQYF

size: .
D: .
V: TRBV19
J: TRBJ2-5
DNA: TGTGCCAGTAGTACGGGTCGGGGTACGCAAGAGACCCAGTACTTC
CDR3: CASSTGRGTQETQYF

size: .
D: TRBD2
V: TRBV28
J: TRBJ2-7
DNA: TGTGCCAGCAGTACCGGGGACTACCCGAAGTACTTC
CDR3: CASSTGDYPKYF

size: .
D: .
V: TRBV19
J: TRBJ2-1
DNA: TGTGCCAGTAGAACCCGGGACTTGCGTAGGGTTGAGCAGTTCTTC
CDR3: CASRTRDLRRVEQFF

size: few
D: TRBD1
V: TRBV4-2
J: TRBJ2-3
DNA: TGTGCCAGCAGCCAATACGGACAGGGGGCTTCAGATACGCAGTATTTT
CDR3: CASSQYGQGASDTQYF

size: once
D: .
V: TRBV28
J: TRBJ2-5
DNA: TGTGCCAGCAGTTTATGGGAGGGAGGTATGGAGACCCAGTACTTC
CDR3: CASSLWEGGMETQYF